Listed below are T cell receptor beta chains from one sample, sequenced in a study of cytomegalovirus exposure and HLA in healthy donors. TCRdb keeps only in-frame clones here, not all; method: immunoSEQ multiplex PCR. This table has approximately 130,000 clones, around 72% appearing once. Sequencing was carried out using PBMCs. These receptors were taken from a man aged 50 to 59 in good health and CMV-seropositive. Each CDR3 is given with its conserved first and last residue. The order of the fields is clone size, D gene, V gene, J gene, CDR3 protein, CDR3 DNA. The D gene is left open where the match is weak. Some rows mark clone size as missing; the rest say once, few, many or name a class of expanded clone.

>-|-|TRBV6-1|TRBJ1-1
CASSEGGGSRYTEAFF
TGTGCCAGCAGTGAAGGAGGAGGCAGTAGATACACTGAAGCTTTCTTT
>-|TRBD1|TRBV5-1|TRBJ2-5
CASSYQGDQETQYF
TGCGCCAGCAGCTACCAGGGGGATCAAGAGACCCAGTACTTC
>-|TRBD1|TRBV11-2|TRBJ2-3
CASSWGQGADTQYF
TGTGCCAGCAGCTGGGGACAGGGCGCAGATACGCAGTATTTT
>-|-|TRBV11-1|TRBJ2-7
CASSPHQGKGMGSYEQYF
TGTGCCAGCAGCCCCCATCAGGGGAAGGGGATGGGCTCCTACGAGCAGTACTTC
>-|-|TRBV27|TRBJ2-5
CASSPSQGRGTQYF
TGTGCCAGCAGCCCCTCGCAGGGCAGGGGGACCCAGTACTTC
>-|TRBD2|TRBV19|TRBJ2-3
CASSLHSGGLGTDTQYF
TGTGCCAGTAGTCTACATAGCGGGGGGCTTGGAACAGATACGCAGTATTTT
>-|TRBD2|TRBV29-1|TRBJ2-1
CSSGLAGNNEQFF
TGCAGCTCGGGACTAGCGGGCAACAATGAGCAGTTCTTC
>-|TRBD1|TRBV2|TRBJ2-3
CASSLGQGGSDTQYF
TGTGCCAGCAGTCTGGGACAGGGAGGGTCAGATACGCAGTATTTT
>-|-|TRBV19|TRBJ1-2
CASMRGGGYTF
TGTGCCAGTATGCGGGGAGGTGGCTACACCTTC
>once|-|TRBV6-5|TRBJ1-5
CASSYIGGQQPQHF
TGTGCCAGCAGTTACATCGGGGGGCAACAGCCCCAGCATTTT
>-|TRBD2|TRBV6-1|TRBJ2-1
CATFGHSSGYNEQFF
TGTGCCACCTTTGGACACTCTAGCGGCTACAATGAGCAGTTCTTC
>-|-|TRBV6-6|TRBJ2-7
CASSYTIGGPTYEQYF
TGTGCCAGCAGTTACACGATCGGGGGGCCGACCTACGAGCAGTACTTC
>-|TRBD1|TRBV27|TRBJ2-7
CASSPDRVEQYF
TGTGCCAGCAGTCCGGACAGGGTCGAGCAGTACTTC
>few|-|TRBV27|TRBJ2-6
CASSLDGGVRGANVLTF
TGTGCCAGCAGTTTAGATGGTGGAGTGCGGGGGGCCAACGTCCTGACTTTC
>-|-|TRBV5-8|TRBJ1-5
CASSSRGYSQPQHF
TGTGCCAGCAGCTCTCGGGGGTACAGTCAGCCCCAGCATTTT
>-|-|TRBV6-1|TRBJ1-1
CASRSNLGGNTEAFF
TGTGCCAGCAGGAGTAACTTGGGGGGAAACACTGAAGCTTTCTTT
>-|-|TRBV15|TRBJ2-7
CATSRDAGVYEQYF
TGTGCCACCAGCAGAGATGCCGGAGTCTACGAGCAGTACTTC
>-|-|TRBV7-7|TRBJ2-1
CASSLGSGFDEQFF
TGTGCTAGCAGCTTGGGGTCGGGATTCGATGAGCAGTTCTTC
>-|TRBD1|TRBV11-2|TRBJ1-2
CASSPGTGGGYTF
TGTGCCAGCAGCCCCGGGACAGGGGGAGGCTACACCTTC
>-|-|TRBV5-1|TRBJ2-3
CASSLLSPSTDTQYF
TGCGCCAGCAGCTTGCTATCACCTAGCACAGATACGCAGTATTTT
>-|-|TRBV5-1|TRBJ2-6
CASSLGNSGANVLTF
TGCGCCAGCAGCTTGGGTAATTCTGGGGCCAACGTCCTGACTTTC
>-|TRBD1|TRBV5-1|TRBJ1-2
CASSHGTVMNYGYTF
TGCGCCAGCAGCCACGGGACAGTGATGAACTATGGCTACACCTTC
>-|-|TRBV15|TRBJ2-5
CATSRDRGETQYF
TGTGCCACCAGCAGAGATCGGGGTGAGACCCAGTACTTC